Presented here are 25 T cell receptor beta chains from one specimen sequenced in a study of OX40 agonist ivuxolimab in advanced cancers. Libraries were prepared by immunoSEQ multiplex PCR; TCRdb keeps only in-frame clonotypes and omits some of them. The data hold over 60,000 clones, with around 89% observed a single time. The source was CD4+ or CD8+ T cells sorted from blood, collected in a trial of the OX40 agonist ivuxolimab. The receptors come from an adult with an advanced solid tumor such as melanoma, head and neck, liver or kidney cancer.

This clone was counted between two and nine times. This chain connects TRBV4-2 to TRBJ1-5, with 8 bases matching TRBD1. CDR3 length: 13 amino acids. The germline V gene has CDR1 LGHNA and CDR2 YNFKEQ. The J segment lost 14 bases and the V segment lost 0 bases, leaving 6 bases of the junction unmatched. The CDR3 DNA reads TGTGCCAGCAGCCAAGATCGGGCAGGGGGCGAGCATTTT. It specifies CASSQDRAGGEHF.

This chain uses TRBV5-1 with TRBJ1-3; no firm D call. V lost 0 bases to trimming and J lost 4 bases, with 11 bases between them. The CDR3 loop spans 15 amino acids. Germline CDR1 SGHRS, CDR2 YFSETQ. The chain's CDR3 is CASSLAPDGGNTIYF. The CDR3 bases are TGCGCCAGCAGCTTGGCCCCGGACGGGGGAAACACCATATATTTT.

This clone occurred once. One end of the junction does not line up with germline, which may come from a read error. This chain connects TRBV6-6 to TRBJ2-3; tentative D call: TRBD2 (6 bases). CDR3 length: 10 amino acids. Germline V lookup: CDR1 MNHNY, CDR2 SVGAGI (reference sequence). This CDR3 is CGSGPNTQYF. The CDR3 DNA reads as TGTGGCAGCGGGCCTAATACGCAGTATTTT.

The chain combines TRBV5-1 with TRBJ1-2; weak D call: TRBD1 (5 bases). Germline CDR1 is SGHRS and CDR2 is YFSETQ. The CDR3 covers 13 residues. V was cut by 1 base and J by 4 bases, with 8 bases left in between. The CDR3 loop reads CASSLQGLYGYTF. The CDR3 coding sequence is TGCGCCAGCAGCTTGCAGGGCCTCTATGGCTACACCTTC. Supplemented by reference TRBV5-1 and TRBJ1-2, the full variable domain reads KAGVTQTPRYLIKTRGQQVTLSCSPISGHRSVSWYQQTPGQGLQFLFEYFSETQRNKGNFPGRFSGRQFSNSRSEMNVSTLELGDSALYLCASSLQGLYGYTFGSGTRLTVV.

This clone has a handful of counts. This sequence joins TRBV7-3 and TRBJ1-6; no clear D. V gave up 2 bases and J gave up 7 bases, with 6 bases separating them. CDR1 SGHTA and CDR2 FQGTGA come from the germline V gene. The CDR3 sequence is 13 residues long. This CDR3 reads CASSLYINSPLHF. CDR3 nucleotides: TGTGCCAGCAGCTTATACATCAATTCACCCCTCCACTTT.

The CDR3, as DNA: TGTGCCAGCTCCCTAGCGGGAGGGCAGGGGGTCCACGAGCAGTACTTC. Amino acid sequence: CASSLAGGQGVHEQYF. The chain combines TRBV18 with TRBJ2-7, with 12 bases lining up with TRBD2. Trimming removed 6 bases from V and 5 bases from J; junction bases left unmatched: 11. CDR3 size: 16 residues. CDR1 is KGHSH and CDR2 is LQKENI in the germline V gene.

The rearrangement links TRBV27 to TRBJ2-2; D may be TRBD1 (8 bases). Deletions cut 4 bases from V and 2 bases from J, with 17 bases between. The CDR3 is made up of 17 amino acids. Germline CDR1 MNHEY, CDR2 SMNVEV (reference sequence). CDR3 protein: CASSSNTGGLNTGELFF. The CDR3 coding sequence is TGTGCCAGCAGTTCCAATACAGGGGGACTAAACACCGGGGAGCTGTTTTTT.

The chain uses TRBV4-2 and TRBJ2-3; the D gene is possibly TRBD2 (6 bases). CDR1 is LGHNA, CDR2 YNFKEQ, per germline. Trimming removed 1 base from V and 6 bases from J, with 8 bases in between. CDR3 size: 13 residues. The DNA of the CDR3 is TGTGCCAGCAGCCAAGGGCTAGCGGATACGCAGTATTTT. It yields the protein CASSQGLADTQYF.

The chain employs TRBV11-3 and TRBJ2-3; no definite D call. This CDR3 has 16 residues. The germline V gene has CDR1 SGHNT and CDR2 YENEEA. V lost 2 bases, J lost 1 base, and 13 bases lay in between. The CDR3 DNA reads TGTGCCAGCAGCTTAAGGTCACCCGGTGGCACAGATACGCAGTATTTT. This encodes CASSLRSPGGTDTQYF. Drawing the rest from reference TRBV11-3 and TRBJ2-3, the complete variable domain is EAGVVQSPRYKIIEKKQPVAFWCNPISGHNTLYWYLQNLGQGPELLIRYENEEAVDDSQLPKDRFSAERLKGVDSTLKIQPAELGDSAVYLCASSLRSPGGTDTQYFGPGTRLTVL.

The chain combines TRBV29-1 with TRBJ2-1, with D unresolved. The V and J ends lost 4 bases and 9 bases respectively, with 10 bases between them. Germline V gene sequence: CDR1 SQVTM, CDR2 ANQGSEA. CDR3 length equals 11 residues. CDR3 region: CSVGGRGEQFF. Here the CDR3 DNA reads TGCAGCGTTGGGGGTCGTGGTGAGCAGTTCTTC.

In DNA, the CDR3 is TGTGCCAGCAAAAGGACAGGGAACTCCAATGACTACACCTTC. As protein: CASKRTGNSNDYTF. This chain joins TRBV28 and TRBJ1-2, with 8 bases lining up with TRBD1. CDR3 size: 14 residues. Germline values: CDR1 MDHEN, CDR2 SYDVKM. V shed 7 bases and J 10 bases; nucleotides not matched to a gene: 14.

The CDR3 DNA follows: TGTGCCAGCAGCACTCTTCGAAGCGGGAGAGGTAATGAGCAGTTCTTC. It is translated as CASSTLRSGRGNEQFF. This chain links TRBV11-2 with TRBJ2-1; 8 nucleotides align to TRBD2. V shed 5 bases and J 7 bases; nucleotides not matched to a gene: 13. The CDR3 has 16 residues. Germline values: CDR1 SGHAT, CDR2 FQNNGV. Together with reference TRBV11-2 and TRBJ2-1, the CDR3 gives the full variable domain: EAGVAQSPRYKIIEKRQSVAFWCNPISGHATLYWYQQILGQGPKLLIQFQNNGVVDDSQLPKDRFSAERLKGVDSTLKIQPAKLEDSAVYLCASSTLRSGRGNEQFFGPGTRLTVL.

Regarding this clone: Germline and junction disagree at one end, which may indicate a read error. V and J are TRBV4-1 and TRBJ1-5, with TRBD1 matching over 7 bases. Germline V CDR1 and CDR2: MGHRA, YSYEKL. This CDR3 region has 15 residues. CDR3 sequence (DNA): TGCGCCAGCAGCCAGGGGACAGACCCCAATCAGGCCCAGCATTTT. Translating gives CASSQGTDPNQAQHF.

The V and J genes are TRBV30 and TRBJ2-7, with a possible D match to TRBD1 (6 bases). The CDR3 is 15 residues long. CDR1 is GTSNPN and CDR2 is SVGIG in the germline V gene (reference sequence). Trimming removed 1 base at V and 5 bases at J, with 18 bases between. CDR3 in DNA: TGTGCCTGGAGTGACACAGGGAGTATCGGCCACGAGCAGTACTTC. It encodes CAWSDTGSIGHEQYF.

V usage is TRBV18 and J usage is TRBJ1-4, with 7 bases matching TRBD1. Germline V gives CDR1 KGHSH, CDR2 LQKENI. Trimming at V came to 3 bases and at J to 5 bases, leaving 6 bases not matched to a gene. The length of the CDR3 is 15 residues. The CDR3 sequence: CASSPMGQPNEKLFF. CDR3 nucleotides: TGTGCCAGCTCACCGATGGGACAGCCAAATGAAAAACTGTTTTTT.

The J gene is TRBJ2-5, the V gene TRBV7-3; D is perhaps TRBD2 (5 bases). Per the germline V gene, CDR1 is SGHTA and CDR2 is FQGTGA. V shed 4 bases and J shed 5 bases, with 17 bases lying between them. The CDR3 sequence is 15 residues long. CDR3: CASSSGSFRGETQYF. In DNA form, the CDR3 reads TGTGCCAGCAGCTCCGGGTCCTTCCGAGGGGAGACCCAGTACTTC.

This chain uses TRBV7-9 with TRBJ1-3; TRBD1 matches at 12 bases. Germline values: CDR1 SEHNR, CDR2 FQNEAQ (reference sequence). The CDR3 has 17 residues. Germline trimming cut 5 bases from V and 1 base from J; bases unmatched to any gene: 6. CDR3 in amino acids: CASSPQGQGASGNTIYF. The CDR3 DNA sequence: TGTGCCAGCAGCCCCCAGGGACAGGGGGCATCTGGAAACACCATATATTTT.

The chain has TRBV27 and TRBJ1-1; TRBD1 might be the D (6 bases). CDR1 and CDR2 from the germline V gene are MNHEY and SMNVEV (reference sequence). This CDR3 region has 14 residues. Trimming left V 7 bases short and J 0 bases short, with 12 bases between. The DNA for the CDR3 is TGTGCCAGCATTGGGGGGGCCTTGAACACTGAAGCTTTCTTT. Translation gives CASIGGALNTEAFF.

The rearrangement links TRBV6-1 to TRBJ1-3; no firm D call. CDR1 MNHNS and CDR2 SASEGT come from the germline V gene. The V end was cut by 2 bases, the J end by 0 bases, with 5 bases between. There are 14 residues in the CDR3. CDR3 protein: CASSEPVSGNTIYF. The CDR3 bases are TGTGCCAGCAGTGAACCGGTCTCTGGAAACACCATATATTTT.

The chain carries TRBV7-3 and TRBJ2-1, with 7 bases lining up with TRBD2. V dropped 4 bases and J dropped 1; count of bases not matched to a gene: 10. Germline assignment: CDR1 SGHTA and CDR2 FQGTGA. The CDR3 consists of 17 residues. The chain's CDR3 is CASSSPTGRSSYNEQFF. The CDR3 nucleotides read TGTGCCAGCAGCTCGCCCACCGGGAGGAGTTCCTACAATGAGCAGTTCTTC.

The chain combines TRBV5-1 with TRBJ2-5; 8 bases are a match to TRBD1. V was pared by 6 bases and J by 3 bases, with 7 bases of the junction left unmatched. CDR1 SGHRS and CDR2 YFSETQ come from the germline V gene. This CDR3 spans 14 amino acids. The CDR3 DNA follows: TGCGCCAGCAACCCGGCAGGGGGCGAAGAGACCCAGTACTTC. Protein sequence: CASNPAGGEETQYF.

The chain joins TRBV4-1 to TRBJ1-4, with D maybe TRBD1 (5 bases). Deletions cut 3 bases from V and 3 bases from J, with 8 bases between. The length of the CDR3 is 14 residues. CDR1 is MGHRA, CDR2 YSYEKL, per germline. CDR3 in DNA: TGCGCCAGCAGCCAGGGGCCATCTAATGAAAAACTGTTTTTT. Translation gives CASSQGPSNEKLFF.

CDR3 in DNA: TGCAGCGTTGCCAGGGGGCACGCCTACGAGCAGTACTTC. Its translation is CSVARGHAYEQYF. This chain uses TRBV29-1 with TRBJ2-7; 8 positions match TRBD1. The CDR3 extends over 13 amino acids. Germline V gene lookup returns CDR1 SQVTM and CDR2 ANQGSEA. Losses at the gene ends were 4 bases for V and 2 bases for J; bases not matched to a gene: 4.

The J gene is TRBJ2-2, the V gene TRBV10-1, with unresolved D. V lost 5 bases and J 5 bases, leaving 9 bases between the germline ends. The CDR3 covers 13 residues. The germline V gene encodes CDR1 WNHNN and CDR2 SYGVQD (reference sequence). The CDR3 loop reads CASSSTPTGELFF. The CDR3 nucleotides read TGCGCCAGCAGTAGTACACCAACCGGGGAGCTGTTTTTT.

The CDR3 reads CASSRARQGLAYEQYF. Written as DNA, the CDR3 is TGTGCCAGCAGCCGTGCGCGACAGGGGCTTGCCTACGAGCAGTACTTC. The rearrangement joins TRBV14 to TRBJ2-7; 8 bases fit TRBD1. Germline CDR1 and CDR2: SGHDN and FVKESK. This CDR3 contains 16 residues. Unmatched junction bases numbered 10, after V lost 4 bases and J lost 2 bases.